This T cell receptor beta chain was sequenced in a study of blood T cell repertoires in COVID-19 (dated by TCRdb to 2020 to 2021). Regarding the research as a whole: Samples covering the acute and convalescent phases of COVID-19 were provided by collaborators in the United States, Italy and Spain. The prospective study material was composed of cDNA or gDNA derived from T cells, B-cell-depleted T cells, or PBMCs. The repertoires were released in a freely available public database meant as a resource for research on the immune response to SARS-CoV-2. Where available, HLA class I and class II types were obtained from metadata supplied by the sample provider rather than from assay-based typing. The sample metadata nearly always contained a de-identified subject ID, COVID-19 status, age in years and sex. The samples were drawn from the first 160 participants of the ongoing ImmuneRACE study and from some 1,300 subjects provided by 6 global collaborators. Subjects who had been exposed to COVID-19, were actively infected with it, or had recovered from it provided the deeply sampled blood TCRbeta repertoires that made up the dataset.

Collaborating institutions collected whole blood in K2EDTA tubes following their own protocols. Collaborator samples were shipped for TCRbeta analysis as frozen whole blood, isolated PBMCs, or DNA extracted from either sample type. Beyond this particular receptor, the publication reports: How much clinical and demographic metadata was included differed by source and by participant, and the metadata was provided uncurated.

As for this clone: Its antigen is not yet known. Base qualities are not provided; no much larger clone lies one nucleotide away.

TCRbeta CDR3 regions were amplified from genomic DNA using the immunoSEQ Assay, a bias-controlled multiplex PCR. For the original study's pipeline: Nucleated cell counts per sample were estimated from amplification of reference gene primers within the assay. To quantify the absolute abundance of each unique TCRbeta CDR3 rearrangement, sequence reads were collapsed and filtered. Productive Simpson clonality was computed per sample as the square root of Simpson's diversity index over productive rearrangements. TCRdb re-hosts the immuneACCESS table, in-frame sequences only. Its copies lack some clones; in the studies checked, an unresolved V gene accounts for under half of them, and the cause for the rest is not known. V, J and clone size derive from that table, while D and trimming were established from the DNA sequence. The sample records about 95,000 clones, approximately 80% of which are singletons. The ten largest make up 24% of the sample.

The germline V end is reduced by 3 bases and the J end by 5 bases; junction bases left unmatched: 9. Including the terminal cysteine and phenylalanine, the CDR3 comprises 16 residues. The DNA shown is the 48-base CDR3, in frame from base 1. Taken from the germline V gene, the CDR1 and CDR2 loops are MDHEN and SYDVKM. The origin of this receptor is a human donor in a cohort sampled during active COVID-19. The specimen was peripheral blood. The chain is encoded by TRBV28 joined to TRBJ1-5; 8 middle bases align to TRBD1. CDR3 loop: CASSFYGQGNYQPQHF. The DNA sequence is TGTGCCAGCAGTTTCTACGGACAGGGAAATTATCAGCCCCAGCATTTT.